This T cell receptor beta chain was identified during a study of cytomegalovirus exposure and HLA in healthy donors. Study-wide results and caveats: With high specificity and sensitivity, the classifier reportedly diagnosed cytomegalovirus status.

TCRdb's copy holds only in-frame clones and misses some; the assay was immunoSEQ multiplex PCR. Among over 150,000 clones listed, 80% to 90% were seen once. This CDR3 region has 13 residues. CDR1 is LNHDA, CDR2 SQIVND, per germline (reference sequence). The V end lost 6 bases, the J end lost 5 bases, and 14 bases lay between the germline ends. On this clone: Its antigen remains unidentified.

The sample taken for sequencing was PBMCs. This TCR derives from a woman in her twenties or thirties in good health and CMV-seronegative. This chain links TRBV19 with TRBJ2-7; no definite D call. The CDR3 bases are TGTGCCAGTAGCGAAAGAAGGGCCGACGAGCAGTACTTC. The encoded protein is CASSERRADEQYF.